The 19 T cell receptor beta chains presented below share a single source sample, sequenced in a study of shared clonotypes between healthy human individuals. Using immunoSEQ multiplex PCR, the repertoire was profiled, and TCRdb retains in-frame clones only, with some absent. The sample holds around 1.5 million clones, 95% to 99% seen once. The sequenced sample was naive CD4+ T cells sorted from blood. Specified subset: CD45RA+ positively selected. The receptor set was obtained from a young man in good health.

This CDR3 reads CSVHGRAKNIQYF. In nucleotides, the CDR3 is TGCAGCGTCCATGGCAGAGCCAAAAACATTCAGTACTTC. The gene calls are TRBV29-1 and TRBJ2-4; D ambiguous. Germline CDR1 is SQVTM and CDR2 is ANQGSEA. V lost 6 bases and J lost 0, with 9 bases in between. This CDR3 spans 13 amino acids.

Of note for this clone: Other DNA variants within this sample encode the same CDR3. The chain couples TRBV5-5 to TRBJ2-7; no reliable D call. CDR3 length: 13 amino acids. Germline assignment: CDR1 SGHKS and CDR2 YYEKEE (reference sequence). V lost 0 bases and J lost 0, with 4 bases in between. CDR3 in amino acids: CASSLGSSYEQYF. The CDR3 coding sequence is TGTGCCAGCAGCTTGGGCAGCTCCTACGAGCAGTACTTC.

The chain uses TRBV27 and TRBJ2-1; D not resolved. V gave up 6 bases and J gave up 8 bases, with 8 bases separating them. Germline V gene lookup returns CDR1 MNHEY and CDR2 SMNVEV (reference sequence). The CDR3 sequence is 11 residues long. The CDR3 loop is CASRRGYEQFF. The DNA for the CDR3 is TGTGCCAGCAGACGAGGATATGAGCAGTTCTTC.

The chain combines TRBV7-9 with TRBJ2-7; D perhaps matches TRBD1 (5 bases). This CDR3 is 12 amino acids long. Looked up from germline, CDR1 is SEHNR and CDR2 is FQNEAQ (reference sequence). The germline V and J ends were trimmed by 5 bases and 3 bases, with 8 bases remaining between them. CDR3 coding DNA: TGTGCCAGCAGCGCGGACATCTACGAGCAGTACTTC. Translated: CASSADIYEQYF.

V and J are TRBV5-5 and TRBJ2-7; 11 bases line up with TRBD2. The CDR3 contains 16 residues. Unmatched junction bases numbered 8, after V lost 2 bases and J lost 4 bases. CDR1 and CDR2 (germline): SGHKS, YYEKEE (reference sequence). The CDR3 reads CASSFIAGGPAYEQYF. CDR3 bases: TGTGCCAGCAGCTTCATAGCGGGAGGGCCGGCATACGAGCAGTACTTC.

This chain links TRBV4-2 with TRBJ2-1; 8 nucleotides align to TRBD2. After removal of 3 bases from V and 6 bases from J, the junction contained 10 bases not matched to a gene. This CDR3 has 16 amino acids. The germline V gene has CDR1 LGHNA and CDR2 YNFKEQ. The CDR3 nucleotides read TGTGCCAGCAGCCATGGGACTAGACTCGAGGGCAATGAGCAGTTCTTC. This codes for CASSHGTRLEGNEQFF.

This chain uses TRBV19 with TRBJ1-2; no definite D call. There are 13 residues in the CDR3. Per the germline V gene, CDR1 is LNHDA and CDR2 is SQIVND (reference sequence). Trimming shortened V by 3 bases and J by 5 bases, and 10 bases separated the two germline ends. This CDR3 is CASSIGTAYGYTF. For the CDR3, the DNA is TGTGCCAGTAGTATCGGTACAGCGTATGGCTACACCTTC. Full variable domain (missing parts from reference TRBV19 and TRBJ1-2): DGGITQSPKYLFRKEGQNVTLSCEQNLNHDAMYWYRQDPGQGLRLIYYSQIVNDFQKGDIAEGYSVSREKKESFPLTVTSAQKNPTAFYLCASSIGTAYGYTFGSGTRLTVV.

The chain joins TRBV15 to TRBJ2-3; D gene uncertain. The CDR3 has 11 residues. Trimming left V 1 base short and J 7 bases short, with 3 bases between. Germline-derived CDR1 and CDR2 are LNHNV and YYDKDF (reference sequence). CDR3 nucleotide sequence: TGTGCCACCAGCAGAGCTAATACGCAGTATTTT. This codes for CATSRANTQYF.

The chain joins TRBV6-5 to TRBJ2-3, with D tentatively TRBD1 or TRBD2 (5 bases each). With 6 bases removed from V and 5 bases from J, the gap between germline ends came to 15 bases. CDR1 MNHEY and CDR2 SVGAGI come from the germline V gene. The CDR3 has 14 amino acids. The CDR3 spells CASSEPGRLDTQYF. The CDR3 coding sequence is TGTGCCAGCAGCGAACCGGGACGATTAGATACGCAGTATTTT.

The chain couples TRBV2 to TRBJ1-1; D perhaps matches TRBD1 (6 bases). Germline V CDR1 and CDR2: SNHLY, FYNNEI. Trimming pared 7 bases from V and 1 base from J, leaving 13 bases between. CDR3 length equals 14 residues. The CDR3 nucleotides are TGTGCCAGCACGATGGAGACAGGGAACACTGAAGCTTTCTTT. Residues: CASTMETGNTEAFF. Combining the CDR3 with reference TRBV2 and TRBJ1-1 gives the whole variable domain EPEVTQTPSHQVTQMGQEVILRCVPISNHLYFYWYRQILGQKVEFLVSFYNNEISEKSEIFDDQFSVERPDGSNFTLKIRSTKLEDSAMYFCASTMETGNTEAFFGQGTRLTVV.

The chain combines TRBV11-2 with TRBJ2-4; D not certain. Per germline, CDR1 SGHAT and CDR2 FQNNGV. V lost 0 bases and J lost 4, with 13 bases in between. This CDR3 is built from 16 residues. As DNA, the CDR3 is TGTGCCAGCAGCTTAGATAGGTGGGTTTATAAAAACATTCAGTACTTC. Translated: CASSLDRWVYKNIQYF.

The chain uses TRBV5-1 and TRBJ2-3; D remains unclear. The CDR3 runs 16 residues. V dropped 0 bases and J dropped 0 bases, with 11 bases sitting between them. Germline V gene sequence: CDR1 SGHRS, CDR2 YFSETQ. CDR3 coding DNA: TGCGCCAGCAGCTTGGCCGTGGCGGCTAGCACAGATACGCAGTATTTT. It codes for CASSLAVAASTDTQYF.

The chain carries TRBV28 and TRBJ2-7, with unresolved D. V gave up 7 bases and J gave up 2 bases, with 9 bases separating them. The CDR3 consists of 12 residues. Per the germline V gene, CDR1 is MDHEN and CDR2 is SYDVKM. The CDR3 region has the DNA TGTGCCAGCACCGCCAGTCCCTACGAGCAGTACTTC. Its protein is CASTASPYEQYF.

The rearrangement uses TRBV30 and TRBJ1-5; D is undetermined. The CDR3 loop spans 13 amino acids. Trimming removed 2 bases from V and 3 bases from J, with 8 bases in between. Germline V CDR1 and CDR2: GTSNPN, SVGIG (reference sequence). CDR3 in DNA: TGTGCCTGGAGTTCGATGATCAATCAGCCCCAGCATTTT. Its translation: CAWSSMINQPQHF.

The chain combines TRBV27 with TRBJ2-7, with D uncertain. The germline V gene encodes CDR1 MNHEY and CDR2 SMNVEV (reference sequence). This CDR3 contains 15 residues. Between the trimmed V and J ends, which lost 1 base and 2 bases, there was a span of 12 bases. DNA for the CDR3: TGTGCCAGCAGTTTATTGTCTACGTTAGCCTACGAGCAGTACTTC. It yields the protein CASSLLSTLAYEQYF.

CDR3 in amino acids: CASSFGQASSYEQYF. DNA for the CDR3: TGTGCCAGCAGTTTCGGACAGGCAAGCTCCTACGAGCAGTACTTC. V is TRBV28 and J is TRBJ2-7, with TRBD1 matching 7 bases. This CDR3 contains 15 residues. The germline V gene has CDR1 MDHEN and CDR2 SYDVKM. With 3 bases clipped from V and 0 bases from J, the junction kept 5 bases outside the gene matches.

As regards this clone: The sample carries other DNA sequences with the same CDR3. The V and J genes are TRBV5-1 and TRBJ1-4, with D possibly matching TRBD1 (6 bases). The CDR3 has 14 residues. Germline V CDR1 and CDR2: SGHRS, YFSETQ. V was trimmed by 2 bases and J by 8 bases, leaving 13 bases between them. This CDR3 is CASSLQGLEEKLFF. The CDR3 DNA follows: TGCGCCAGCAGCTTACAGGGATTAGAGGAAAAACTGTTTTTT.

The chain uses TRBV6-6 and TRBJ2-7, with no clear D. This CDR3 has 11 residues. Trimming removed 6 bases at V and 2 bases at J, with 5 bases between. Looked up from germline, CDR1 is MNHNY and CDR2 is SVGAGI (reference sequence). The CDR3 DNA sequence: TGTGCCAGCAGAAGCCCCTACGAGCAGTACTTC. It translates to CASRSPYEQYF.

The chain is built from TRBV4-3 and TRBJ2-4; 11 bases are shared with TRBD2. CDR1 is LGHNA, CDR2 YSLEER, per germline. Unmatched junction bases numbered 11, after V lost 1 base and J lost 0 bases. The CDR3 spans 20 residues. The chain's CDR3 is CASSQVHRLAGFLAKNIQYF. The DNA of the CDR3 is TGCGCCAGCAGCCAAGTCCATAGACTAGCGGGATTCCTAGCCAAAAACATTCAGTACTTC.